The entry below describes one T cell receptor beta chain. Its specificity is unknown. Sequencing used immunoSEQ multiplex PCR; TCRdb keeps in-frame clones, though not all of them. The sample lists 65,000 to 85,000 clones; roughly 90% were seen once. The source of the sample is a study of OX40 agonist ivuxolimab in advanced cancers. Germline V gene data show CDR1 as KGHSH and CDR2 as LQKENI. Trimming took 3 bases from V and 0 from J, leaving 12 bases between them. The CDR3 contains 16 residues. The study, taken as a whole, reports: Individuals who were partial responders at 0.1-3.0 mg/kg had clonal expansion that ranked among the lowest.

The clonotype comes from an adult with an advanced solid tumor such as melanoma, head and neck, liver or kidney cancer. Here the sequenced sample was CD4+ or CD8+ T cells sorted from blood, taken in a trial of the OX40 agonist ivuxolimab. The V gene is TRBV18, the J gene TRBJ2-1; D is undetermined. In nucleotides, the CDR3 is TGTGCCAGCTCACCGGCCTCGCAGAGCTCCTACAATGAGCAGTTCTTC. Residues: CASSPASQSSYNEQFF.